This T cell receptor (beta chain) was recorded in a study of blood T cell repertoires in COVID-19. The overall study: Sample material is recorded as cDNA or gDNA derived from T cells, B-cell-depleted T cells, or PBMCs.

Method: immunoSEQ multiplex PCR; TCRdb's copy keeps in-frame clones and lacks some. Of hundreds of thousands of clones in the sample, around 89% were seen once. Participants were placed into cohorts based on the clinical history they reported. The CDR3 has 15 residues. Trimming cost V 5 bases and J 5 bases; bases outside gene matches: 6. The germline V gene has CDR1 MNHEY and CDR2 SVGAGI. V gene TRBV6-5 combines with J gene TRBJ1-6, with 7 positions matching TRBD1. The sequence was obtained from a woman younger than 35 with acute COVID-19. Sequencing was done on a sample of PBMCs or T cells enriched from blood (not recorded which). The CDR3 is CASSRQGRDNSPLHF. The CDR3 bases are TGTGCCAGCAGTCGACAGGGTAGAGATAATTCACCCCTCCACTTT.